A single sample is the source of the 5 T cell receptor beta chains below, sequenced in a study of T cells in Graves' hyperthyroidism and ophthalmopathy (dated by TCRdb to 2018 to 2020). The library was produced with multiplex PCR. These reads were obtained on an Illumina HiSeq 2000. Amplification of TCR beta CDR3 regions was carried out from RNA transcripts. The first round of RT-PCR for the TCR CDR3 was performed with the HTBI primer set and the Qiagen OneStep RT-PCR kit. TCRdb reprocessed the public reads (quality trimming at Q25 with fastp, clone calling with MiXCR) and kept in-frame beta chains. Each record represents a unique CDR3 protein, reported with the most common genes and DNA among its rows. The sample has about 400,000 distinct CDR3 sequences on record, roughly 15% of them singletons. The ten largest account for approximately 20% of the sample. The sequenced sample was blood. The receptors were sampled from a woman aged 60-75 years with Graves' ophthalmopathy.

The CDR3 region has the DNA TGCAGTGCTAGTCCCGCTAGCGGGGCCTACGAGCAGTACTTC. It encodes CSASPASGAYEQYF. The chain recombines TRBV20-1 with TRBJ2-7, with TRBD2 identical over 9 bases. This CDR3 is built from 14 residues. V lost 3 bases, J lost 2 bases, and 5 bases stayed unmatched. Germline loops: CDR1 DFQATT, CDR2 SNEGSKA (reference sequence).

This clonotype was seen ten or more times. This sequence joins TRBV20-1 and TRBJ1-1; no clear D gene. Germline CDR1 reads DFQATT; CDR2 reads SNEGSKA (reference sequence). The CDR3 runs to 14 residues. V gave up 8 bases and J gave up 0 bases, with 16 bases separating them. CDR3 loop: CSPISGGMNTEAFF. CDR3 nucleotides: TGCAGTCCCATCTCAGGAGGGATGAACACTGAAGCTTTCTTT.

The chain carries TRBV13 and TRBJ1-1; possible D gene TRBD1, 6 bases. The CDR3 is 15 amino acids. Germline V lookup: CDR1 PRHDT, CDR2 FYEKMQ (reference sequence). Trimming stripped 5 bases from V and 3 bases from J, with 16 bases between. CDR3 amino acids: CASSPWGPSDTEAFF. As DNA, the CDR3 is TGTGCCAGCAGCCCCTGGGGGCCATCGGACACTGAAGCTTTCTTT.

This clonotype was seen more than once but under ten times. The chain has TRBV24-1 and TRBJ2-1; no firm D call. V gave up 4 bases and J gave up 7 bases, with 4 bases separating them. Germline V gene lookup returns CDR1 KGHDR and CDR2 SFDVKD. This CDR3 has 11 amino acids. The CDR3 region has the DNA TGTGCCACCAGTGAGACGAATGAGCAGTTCTTC. It specifies CATSETNEQFF.

The V gene is TRBV28, the J gene TRBJ2-2; D is possibly TRBD1 or TRBD2 (5 bases each). V lost 6 bases and J 4 bases, leaving 18 bases between the germline ends. CDR1 is MDHEN and CDR2 is SYDVKM in the germline V gene. This CDR3 spans 16 amino acids. The CDR3 sequence is CASSPSPPGLTGELFF. DNA of the CDR3: TGTGCCAGCAGCCCCTCGCCCCCGGGGCTCACCGGGGAGCTGTTTTTT.